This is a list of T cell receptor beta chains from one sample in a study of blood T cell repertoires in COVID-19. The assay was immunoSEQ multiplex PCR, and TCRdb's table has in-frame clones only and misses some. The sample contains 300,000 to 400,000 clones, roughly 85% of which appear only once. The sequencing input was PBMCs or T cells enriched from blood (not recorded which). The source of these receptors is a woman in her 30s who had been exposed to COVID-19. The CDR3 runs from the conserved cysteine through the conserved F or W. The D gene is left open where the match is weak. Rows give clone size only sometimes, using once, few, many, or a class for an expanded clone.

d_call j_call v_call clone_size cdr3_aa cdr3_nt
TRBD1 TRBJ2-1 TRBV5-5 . CASRLPGQGALNEQFF TGTGCCAGCAGGTTGCCGGGACAGGGGGCGCTGAATGAGCAGTTCTTC
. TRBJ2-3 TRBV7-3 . CASSNPGQTSTDTQYF TGTGCCAGCAGCAACCCGGGACAAACGTCCACAGATACGCAGTATTTT
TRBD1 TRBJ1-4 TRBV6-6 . CASSRGQATNEKLFF TGTGCCAGCAGTCGCGGACAGGCTACTAATGAAAAACTGTTTTTT
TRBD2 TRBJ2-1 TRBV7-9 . CASSRQGGMASYNEQFF TGTGCCAGCAGCCGTCAGGGAGGGATGGCGTCCTACAATGAGCAGTTCTTC
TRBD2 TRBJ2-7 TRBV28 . CASRGGTSVNYEQYF TGTGCCAGCAGGGGGGGGACTAGCGTTAACTACGAGCAGTACTTC
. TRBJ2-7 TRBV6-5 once CAASPRQGGEQYF TGTGCCGCCAGCCCGCGACAGGGAGGCGAGCAGTACTTC
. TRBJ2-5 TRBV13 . CASSLSNPGETQYF TGTGCCAGCAGCTTATCCAACCCAGGAGAGACCCAGTACTTC
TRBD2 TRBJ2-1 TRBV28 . CASNFGTKYNEQFF TGTGCCAGCAACTTCGGGACTAAGTACAATGAGCAGTTCTTC
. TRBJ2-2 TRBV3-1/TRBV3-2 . CASSHGGELFF TGTGCCAGCAGCCACGGCGGGGAGCTGTTTTTT
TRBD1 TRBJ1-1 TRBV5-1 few CASSLGQGGNTEAFF TGCGCCAGCAGCCTGGGACAGGGTGGGAACACTGAAGCTTTCTTT
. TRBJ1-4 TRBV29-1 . CSVGFGLGGEKLFF TGCAGCGTTGGCTTCGGTCTCGGTGGTGAAAAACTGTTTTTT
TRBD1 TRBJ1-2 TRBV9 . CASSSSRQGDHYGYTF TGTGCCAGCAGCTCGAGTCGACAGGGCGATCACTATGGCTACACCTTC
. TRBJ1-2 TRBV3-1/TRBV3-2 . CASSQEQGRNYGYTF TGTGCCAGCAGCCAAGAACAGGGCCGGAACTATGGCTACACCTTC
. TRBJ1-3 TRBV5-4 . CASSLDHSSGNTIYF TGTGCCAGCAGCTTGGATCACAGCTCTGGAAACACCATATATTTT
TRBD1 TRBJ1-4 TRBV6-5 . CASSYQDRGFEKLFF TGTGCCAGCAGTTACCAGGACAGGGGTTTTGAAAAACTGTTTTTT
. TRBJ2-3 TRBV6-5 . CASSYRPGADTQYF TGTGCCAGCAGTTACCGCCCAGGGGCAGATACGCAGTATTTT
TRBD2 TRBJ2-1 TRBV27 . CASVELAGDLNEQFF TGTGCCAGCGTGGAACTAGCGGGAGACCTCAATGAGCAGTTCTTC
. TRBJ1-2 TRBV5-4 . CASSLGTPRDYGYTF TGTGCCAGCAGCTTGGGCACTCCCAGGGACTATGGCTACACCTTC